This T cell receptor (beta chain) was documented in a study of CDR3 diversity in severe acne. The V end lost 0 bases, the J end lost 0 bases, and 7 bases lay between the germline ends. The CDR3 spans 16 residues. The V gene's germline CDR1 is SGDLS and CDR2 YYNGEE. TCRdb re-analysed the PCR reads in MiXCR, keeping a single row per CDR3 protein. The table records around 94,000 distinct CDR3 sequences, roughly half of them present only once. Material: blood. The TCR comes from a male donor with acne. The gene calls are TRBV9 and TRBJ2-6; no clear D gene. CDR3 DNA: TGTGCCAGCAGCGTAGTGGGATACTCTGGGGCCAACGTCCTGACTTTC. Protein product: CASSVVGYSGANVLTF.